The 20 T cell receptor beta chains listed next were all sequenced from one sample in a study of cytotoxic CD8 clonotypes in ibrutinib-treated CLL. The protocol was immunoSEQ multiplex PCR, while the TCRdb copy is restricted to in-frame clones and leaves out a portion. The table includes about 130,000 clones, approximately 85% detected once. Sequenced here: PBMCs, sampled after 24 months of ibrutinib treatment. These receptors came from a human donor with chronic lymphocytic leukemia.

V usage is TRBV5-1 and J usage is TRBJ1-1; 8 bases are shared with TRBD1. With V trimmed by 4 bases and J by 1 base, 3 bases remained unmatched. This CDR3 contains 14 residues. The V gene's germline CDR1 is SGHRS and CDR2 YFSETQ. This chain's CDR3 is CASSPGTGNTEAFF. Written as DNA, the CDR3 is TGCGCCAGCAGCCCCGGGACAGGGAACACTGAAGCTTTCTTT.

The J gene is TRBJ1-4, the V gene TRBV15; D might be TRBD1 (6 bases). The V end was cut by 4 bases, the J end by 8 bases, with 14 bases between. From germline, CDR1 is LNHNV and CDR2 YYDKDF (reference sequence). The CDR3 runs 14 residues. The CDR3 bases are TGTGCCACCAGCACGCAGGGTGGGGGCGAAAAACTGTTTTTT. It specifies CATSTQGGGEKLFF.

The J gene is TRBJ2-5, the V gene TRBV7-9; 7 bases match TRBD1. This CDR3 comprises 15 residues. Germline V gives CDR1 SEHNR, CDR2 FQNEAQ (reference sequence). V shed 1 base, J shed 4 bases, and the junction held 6 bases outside the gene matches. The DNA for the CDR3 is TGTGCCAGCAGCTTAGGCAGGGGGATTGCAGAGACCCAGTACTTC. It translates to CASSLGRGIAETQYF.

This clone has only one observation. The rearrangement links TRBV5-6 to TRBJ1-2; D not certain. The V gene lost 4 bases and the J gene lost 2 bases, with 15 bases spanning the gap. Germline values: CDR1 SGHDT, CDR2 YYEEEE. This CDR3 has 15 amino acids. The CDR3 DNA is TGTGCCAGCAGCCCCCCCGGGTCAGCGAACTATGGCTACACCTTC. It is translated as CASSPPGSANYGYTF.

The chain carries TRBV2 and TRBJ1-4, with 8 bases identical to TRBD1. Looked up from germline, CDR1 is SNHLY and CDR2 is FYNNEI. V trimming: 6 bases; J trimming: 7 bases; junction bases outside the gene matches: 7. This CDR3 region has 14 residues. In DNA, the CDR3 is TGTGCCAGCAGACTTCAGGGGGCGGGTGAAAAACTGTTTTTT. This sequence encodes CASRLQGAGEKLFF.

This clone appeared a few times. The chain couples TRBV7-2 to TRBJ2-2; D uncertain. Trimming removed 5 bases at V and 7 bases at J, with 11 bases between. Germline-derived CDR1 and CDR2 are SGHTA and FQGNSA. CDR3 size: 13 residues. CDR3 amino acids: CASSPPHYGELFF. The CDR3 bases are TGTGCCAGCAGCCCCCCACACTACGGGGAGCTGTTTTTT.

V is TRBV28 and J is TRBJ1-3, with TRBD1 matching 7 bases. V dropped 6 bases and J dropped 2; count of bases not matched to a gene: 10. This CDR3 is 16 amino acids long. Germline V gene data show CDR1 as MDHEN and CDR2 as SYDVKM. CDR3 residues: CASRKGWTGAGNTIYF. Here the CDR3 DNA reads TGTGCCAGCAGAAAAGGGTGGACAGGAGCTGGAAACACCATATATTTT.

This chain uses TRBV4-2 with TRBJ2-5; D tentatively fits TRBD1 or TRBD2 (7 bases each). V lost 0 bases and J lost 2, with 10 bases in between. The CDR3 loop spans 15 amino acids. CDR1 and CDR2 (germline): LGHNA, YNFKEQ. In DNA form, the CDR3 reads TGTGCCAGCAGCCAAGACCAGGGGGGGCAAGAGACCCAGTACTTC. Its protein is CASSQDQGGQETQYF.

The CDR3 here is CASSDQGVREPQHF. CDR3 nucleotide sequence: TGTGCCAGCAGCGACCAGGGGGTCAGAGAGCCCCAGCATTTT. The chain recombines TRBV27 with TRBJ1-5; 7 bases map to TRBD1. Germline loops: CDR1 MNHEY, CDR2 SMNVEV (reference sequence). J lost 8 bases, V lost 6 bases, and 10 bases had no gene match. The CDR3 loop spans 14 amino acids.

V and J are TRBV28 and TRBJ2-7; D unclear. Germline values: CDR1 MDHEN, CDR2 SYDVKM. The CDR3 has 13 amino acids. The germline V and J ends were trimmed by 6 bases and 4 bases, with 13 bases remaining between them. CDR3 region: CASSRTIIYEQYF. The CDR3 DNA follows: TGTGCCAGCAGCCGAACTATCATATACGAGCAGTACTTC.

V usage is TRBV18 and J usage is TRBJ2-7; tentatively, D is TRBD1 (6 bases). V shed 4 bases and J shed 2 bases, with 12 bases lying between them. The CDR3 runs to 14 residues. CDR1 and CDR2 from the germline V gene are KGHSH and LQKENI. CDR3 protein: CASSLQTGPYEQYF. The CDR3, as DNA: TGTGCCAGCTCACTGCAGACAGGCCCCTACGAGCAGTACTTC.

V usage is TRBV5-4 and J usage is TRBJ1-2, with D hard to call. Trimming removed 0 bases from V and 2 bases from J, with 5 bases in between. The CDR3 has 13 amino acids. Germline V CDR1 and CDR2: SGHNT, YYREEE (reference sequence). The CDR3 sequence is CASSLDSNYGYTF. CDR3 coding DNA: TGTGCCAGCAGCTTGGACAGCAACTATGGCTACACCTTC. The entire variable domain, with the rest obtained from reference TRBV5-4 and TRBJ1-2, is as follows: ETGVTQSPTHLIKTRGQQVTLRCSSQSGHNTVSWYQQALGQGPQFIFQYYREEENGRGNFPPRFSGLQFPNYSSELNVNALELDDSALYLCASSLDSNYGYTFGSGTRLTVV.

The CDR3, as DNA: TGTGCCAGCCGATTCCTGACAGGGGGCTACGAGCAGTACTTC. It codes for CASRFLTGGYEQYF. The genes are TRBV28 and TRBJ2-7; 9 nucleotides agree with TRBD1. The CDR3 has 14 residues. After removal of 8 bases from V and 3 bases from J, the junction contained 8 bases not matched to a gene. Looked up from germline, CDR1 is MDHEN and CDR2 is SYDVKM.

This sequence joins TRBV6-6 and TRBJ1-2; D not resolved. CDR1 MNHNY and CDR2 SVGAGI come from the germline V gene (reference sequence). Trimming left V 0 bases short and J 4 bases short, with 9 bases between. The CDR3 has 14 amino acids. The CDR3 reads CASSYSTTSYGYTF. The CDR3 region has the DNA TGTGCCAGCAGTTACTCGACCACCAGCTATGGCTACACCTTC.

The CDR3 loop reads CASSTNPTVNTEAFF. Here the CDR3 DNA reads TGTGCCAGCAGCACCAACCCGACAGTTAACACTGAAGCTTTCTTT. The chain carries TRBV28 and TRBJ1-1; weak D call: TRBD1 (5 bases). The CDR3 runs 15 residues. Germline V CDR1 and CDR2: MDHEN, SYDVKM. V gave up 6 bases and J gave up 2 bases, with 16 bases separating them.

V gene TRBV28 combines with J gene TRBJ2-7, with D unresolved. The germline gives CDR1 MDHEN, CDR2 SYDVKM. The CDR3 runs 11 residues. V was pared by 10 bases and J by 3 bases, with 10 bases between. This CDR3 is CATLLNYEQYF. Here the CDR3 DNA reads TGTGCCACCCTCTTAAACTACGAGCAGTACTTC.

The J gene is TRBJ1-2, the V gene TRBV5-4; D ambiguous. The CDR3 sequence is 14 residues long. V was pared by 0 bases and J by 0 bases, with 6 bases between. CDR1 SGHNT and CDR2 YYREEE come from the germline V gene (reference sequence). The CDR3 loop reads CASSLAGANYGYTF. In DNA, the CDR3 is TGTGCCAGCAGCTTGGCTGGGGCTAACTATGGCTACACCTTC.

This rearrangement joins TRBV7-9 to TRBJ1-2, with 8 nucleotides matching TRBD1. Germline CDR1 and CDR2: SEHNR and FQNEAQ (reference sequence). The V segment lost 5 bases and the J segment 7 bases; nucleotides outside the gene matches: 6. The CDR3 sequence is 13 residues long. The DNA of the CDR3 is TGTGCCAGCAGCCTACCAGGGGGCGGTGGCTACACCTTC. Protein: CASSLPGGGGYTF.

This clone was detected only once. This chain uses TRBV5-4 with TRBJ1-3; tentatively, D is TRBD1 (6 bases). The CDR3 loop spans 15 amino acids. V lost 0 bases and J 0 bases, leaving 7 bases between the germline ends. In germline, CDR1 is SGHNT, CDR2 YYREEE (reference sequence). Written as DNA, the CDR3 is TGTGCCAGCAGCTTGGACAGGGACTCTGGAAACACCATATATTTT. Its translation is CASSLDRDSGNTIYF. The full variable domain, with the rest looked up from reference TRBV5-4 and TRBJ1-3, is ETGVTQSPTHLIKTRGQQVTLRCSSQSGHNTVSWYQQALGQGPQFIFQYYREEENGRGNFPPRFSGLQFPNYSSELNVNALELDDSALYLCASSLDRDSGNTIYFGEGSWLTVV.

V gene TRBV28 combines with J gene TRBJ2-7, with TRBD1 as a possible D gene (5 bases). The CDR3 is 15 residues long. The V and J ends lost 4 bases and 1 base respectively, with 14 bases between them. Germline V gene data show CDR1 as MDHEN and CDR2 as SYDVKM. In DNA form, the CDR3 reads TGTGCCAGCAGTTATACTCAGGGAAGTTCCTACGAGCAGTACTTC. It specifies CASSYTQGSSYEQYF. Variable domain in full (rest from reference TRBV28 and TRBJ2-7): DVKVTQSSRYLVKRTGEKVFLECVQDMDHENMFWYRQDPGLGLRLIYFSYDVKMKEKGDIPEGYSVSREKKERFSLILESASTNQTSMYLCASSYTQGSSYEQYFGPGTRLTVT.